This TCR beta chain was sequenced for a study of cytomegalovirus exposure and HLA in healthy donors. The study's findings and limits: The study put 150 or so TCR beta chains on its list as cytomegalovirus-associated.

Of note for this clone: The antigen is undetermined.

The PCR was carried out with 60 Vbeta primers and 13 Jbeta primers. Authors' processing steps: Later work found approximately 80 million unique TCR beta chains, with about 10 million shared. Clones were sequenced by immunoSEQ multiplex PCR, and TCRdb holds only the in-frame ones, with some missing. V and J calls and clone size are copied from that table; D and trimming were computed from the DNA. The data hold fewer than 150,000 clones, with roughly 70% observed a single time. The sample was PBMCs. The sequence was obtained from a man younger than 45 in good health and CMV-seronegative.

CDR3 sequence reads: CASSEGLAGGMSNTQYF. In DNA, the CDR3 is TGTGCCAGCAGTGAAGGACTAGCGGGAGGAATGTCAAATACGCAGTATTTT. This chain connects TRBV2 to TRBJ2-3; TRBD2 matches at 13 bases. Looked up from germline, CDR1 is SNHLY and CDR2 is FYNNEI. Trimming at V came to 1 base and at J to 7 bases, leaving 8 bases not matched to a gene. This CDR3 is 17 amino acids long. The whole variable domain, filled in from reference TRBV2 and TRBJ2-3, reads EPEVTQTPSHQVTQMGQEVILRCVPISNHLYFYWYRQILGQKVEFLVSFYNNEISEKSEIFDDQFSVERPDGSNFTLKIRSTKLEDSAMYFCASSEGLAGGMSNTQYFGPGTRLTVL.